The entry below describes one T cell receptor beta chain. This record belongs to a study of cytomegalovirus exposure and HLA in healthy donors. Per germline, CDR1 SGHTA and CDR2 FQGNSA. V was pared by 5 bases and J by 5 bases, with 15 bases between. The CDR3 runs 14 residues. The PCR ran on 60 Vbeta and 13 Jbeta primers. The protocol was immunoSEQ multiplex PCR, while the TCRdb copy is restricted to in-frame clones and leaves out a portion. Among about 170,000 clones listed, around 84% were seen once. Material: PBMCs. The chain is built from TRBV7-2 and TRBJ2-5, with a possible D match to TRBD2 (5 bases). This receptor was obtained from a man younger than 40 in good health and CMV-seropositive. CDR3 residues: CASSLTRDRETQYF. CDR3 nucleotides: TGTGCCAGCAGCCTCACTAGGGATCGGGAGACCCAGTACTTC.